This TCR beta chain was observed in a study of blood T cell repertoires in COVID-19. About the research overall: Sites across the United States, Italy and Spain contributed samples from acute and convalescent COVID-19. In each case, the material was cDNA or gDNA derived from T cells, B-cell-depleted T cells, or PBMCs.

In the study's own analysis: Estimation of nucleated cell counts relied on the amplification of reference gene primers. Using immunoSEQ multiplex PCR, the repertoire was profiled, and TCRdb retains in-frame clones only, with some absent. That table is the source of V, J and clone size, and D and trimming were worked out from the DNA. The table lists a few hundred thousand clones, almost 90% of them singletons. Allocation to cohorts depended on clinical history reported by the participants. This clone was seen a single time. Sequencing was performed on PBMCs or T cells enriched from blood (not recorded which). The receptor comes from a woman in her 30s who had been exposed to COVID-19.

CDR3 DNA: TGTGCCATCAGAAAGGACACTTATAACTATGGCTACACCTTC. It yields the protein CAIRKDTYNYGYTF. The chain has TRBV10-3 and TRBJ1-2; D possibly corresponds to TRBD1 (5 bases). This CDR3 comprises 14 residues. Deletions cut 6 bases from V and 1 base from J, with 12 bases between. Germline CDR1 and CDR2: ENHRY and SYGVKD.